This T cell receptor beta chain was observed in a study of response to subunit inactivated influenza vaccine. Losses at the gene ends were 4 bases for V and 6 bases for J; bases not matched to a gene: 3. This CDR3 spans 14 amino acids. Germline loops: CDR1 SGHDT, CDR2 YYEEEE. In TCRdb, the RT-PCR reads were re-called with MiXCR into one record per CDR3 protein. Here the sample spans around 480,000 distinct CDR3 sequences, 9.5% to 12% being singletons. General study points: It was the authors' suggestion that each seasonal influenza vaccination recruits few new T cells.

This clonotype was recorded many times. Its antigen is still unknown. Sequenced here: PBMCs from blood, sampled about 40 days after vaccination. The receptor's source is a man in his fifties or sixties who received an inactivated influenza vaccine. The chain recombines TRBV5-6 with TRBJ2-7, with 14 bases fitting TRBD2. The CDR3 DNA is TGTGCCAGCAGCATCGGACTAGCGGGAGGCGAGCAGTACTTC. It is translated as CASSIGLAGGEQYF.